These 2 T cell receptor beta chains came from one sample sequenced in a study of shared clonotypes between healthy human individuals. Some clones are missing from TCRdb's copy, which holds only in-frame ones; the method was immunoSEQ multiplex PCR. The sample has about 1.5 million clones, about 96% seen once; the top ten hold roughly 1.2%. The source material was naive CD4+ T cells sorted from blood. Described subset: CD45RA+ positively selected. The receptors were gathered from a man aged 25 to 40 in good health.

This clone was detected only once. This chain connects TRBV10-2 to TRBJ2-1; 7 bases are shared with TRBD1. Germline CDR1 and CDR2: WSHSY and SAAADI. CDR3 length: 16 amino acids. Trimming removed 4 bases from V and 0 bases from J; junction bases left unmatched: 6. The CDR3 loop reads CASSGRGGISYNEQFF. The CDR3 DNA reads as TGCGCCAGCAGTGGGAGAGGGGGCATCTCCTACAATGAGCAGTTCTTC.

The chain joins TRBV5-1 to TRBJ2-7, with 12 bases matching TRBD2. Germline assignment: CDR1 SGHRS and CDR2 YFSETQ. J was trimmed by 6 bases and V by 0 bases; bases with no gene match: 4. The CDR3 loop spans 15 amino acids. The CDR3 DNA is TGCGCCAGCAGCTTGGGCCTAGCGGGAGGGCCCGAGCAGTACTTC. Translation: CASSLGLAGGPEQYF.